A selection of T cell receptor beta chains follows, all from one sample in a study of T cells after yellow fever vaccination. In TCRdb, the 5' RACE reads were re-called with MiXCR into one record per CDR3 protein. The table lists more than 90,000 distinct CDR3 sequences, 8.4% of them singletons. This material consisted of CD8+ T cells sorted from PBMCs, taken 45 days after the yellow fever booster vaccination. Receptor source: a man aged 30 to 39 who received the YFV17D yellow fever vaccine. CDR3s include the opening cysteine and the closing phenylalanine or tryptophan. A D gene is named only where the DNA matches it firmly. The size field is filled for only some rows; it gives once, few, many or a size class.

V gene: TRBV25-1
D gene: NA
J gene: TRBJ2-7
clone size: many
CDR3 DNA: TGTGCCAGCACCCACCACTACGAGCAGTACTTC
CDR3 protein: CASTHHYEQYF

V gene: TRBV2
D gene: NA
J gene: TRBJ2-2
clone size: few
CDR3 DNA: TGTGCCAGCAGTGAATTTGTGAACACCGGGGAGCTGTTTTTT
CDR3 protein: CASSEFVNTGELFF

V gene: TRBV5-1
D gene: TRBD2
J gene: TRBJ2-3
clone size: few
CDR3 DNA: TGCGCCAGCAGCCCCGGGGCTAGCGGGCCCCCCACAGATACGCAGTATTTT
CDR3 protein: CASSPGASGPPTDTQYF

V gene: TRBV28
D gene: TRBD1
J gene: TRBJ2-4
clone size: many
CDR3 DNA: TGTGCCAGCAGCCAGAGTGACAGGGTATACATTCAGTACTTC
CDR3 protein: CASSQSDRVYIQYF

V gene: TRBV7-9
D gene: TRBD2
J gene: TRBJ2-1
clone size: many
CDR3 DNA: TGTGCCAGCAGCATACTAGCGGGAGAAGAGTTCTTC
CDR3 protein: CASSILAGEEFF

V gene: TRBV3-1
D gene: NA
J gene: TRBJ2-5
clone size: NA
CDR3 DNA: TGTGCCAGCAGCCAAGGCCCCCCGGGACACAGGACTCAAGAGACCCAGTACTTC
CDR3 protein: CASSQGPPGHRTQETQYF

V gene: TRBV27
D gene: TRBD2
J gene: TRBJ2-3
clone size: few
CDR3 DNA: TGTGCCAGCAGCCGTTTGGGGGGAGGGCAATCAGATACGCAGTATTTT
CDR3 protein: CASSRLGGGQSDTQYF

V gene: TRBV7-9
D gene: NA
J gene: TRBJ2-2
clone size: few
CDR3 DNA: TGTGCCAGCAGCTTAGCCCAGGGAATACTCGGGGAGCTGTTTTTT
CDR3 protein: CASSLAQGILGELFF

V gene: TRBV7-2
D gene: TRBD2
J gene: TRBJ2-6
clone size: few
CDR3 DNA: TGTGCCAGCAACACGGACCTAGCGGGGAGGGGGGCCAACGTCCTGACTTTC
CDR3 protein: CASNTDLAGRGANVLTF

V gene: TRBV7-2
D gene: NA
J gene: TRBJ1-1
clone size: few
CDR3 DNA: TGTGCCAGCAGCCCCGTGGGGGTGGGAACTGAAGCTTTCTTT
CDR3 protein: CASSPVGVGTEAFF

V gene: TRBV4-3
D gene: NA
J gene: TRBJ1-5
clone size: many
CDR3 DNA: TGCGCCAGCAGCCAAAGCCTATATAGCAATCAGCCCCAGCATTTT
CDR3 protein: CASSQSLYSNQPQHF

V gene: TRBV27
D gene: TRBD2
J gene: TRBJ2-3
clone size: few
CDR3 DNA: TGTGCCAGCAGTTATTTAGCGGGAGGGACCGGAGCGCAGTATTTT
CDR3 protein: CASSYLAGGTGAQYF

V gene: TRBV9
D gene: NA
J gene: TRBJ2-1
clone size: few
CDR3 DNA: TGTGCCAGCAGCGTGCAAGGCGGGGTGGGTACCTACAATGAGCAGTTCTTC
CDR3 protein: CASSVQGGVGTYNEQFF

V gene: TRBV19
D gene: NA
J gene: TRBJ2-3
clone size: few
CDR3 DNA: TGTGCCAGTACCGGAGGGTCCCCTCGGGATACGCAGTATTTT
CDR3 protein: CASTGGSPRDTQYF

V gene: TRBV7-6
D gene: NA
J gene: TRBJ2-2
clone size: many
CDR3 DNA: TGTGCCAGCACCCAGTGGGCTGGGGAGCTGTTTTTT
CDR3 protein: CASTQWAGELFF

V gene: TRBV7-6
D gene: NA
J gene: TRBJ2-1
clone size: many
CDR3 DNA: TGTGCCAGCAGCTTACAACCGGGGGCAGGAGTATACAATGAGCAGTTCTTC
CDR3 protein: CASSLQPGAGVYNEQFF

V gene: TRBV7-9
D gene: NA
J gene: TRBJ1-1
clone size: many
CDR3 DNA: TGTGCCAGCAGCTTAGCTGTGGACACTGAAGCTTTCTTT
CDR3 protein: CASSLAVDTEAFF

V gene: TRBV9
D gene: NA
J gene: TRBJ2-7
clone size: many
CDR3 DNA: TGTGCCAGCAGCCGCGGCGGGGAGCAGTACTTC
CDR3 protein: CASSRGGEQYF

V gene: TRBV14
D gene: NA
J gene: TRBJ2-7
clone size: few
CDR3 DNA: TGTGCCAGCAGCCGAAGATCCGGCGGATACTACGAGCAGTACTTC
CDR3 protein: CASSRRSGGYYEQYF

V gene: TRBV7-2
D gene: NA
J gene: TRBJ2-7
clone size: many
CDR3 DNA: TGTGCCACCCTTGGGGGGAGTGCCTACGAGCAGTACTTC
CDR3 protein: CATLGGSAYEQYF

V gene: TRBV4-2
D gene: NA
J gene: TRBJ2-1
clone size: many
CDR3 DNA: TGTGCCAGCAGCCATATCAATGAGCAGTTCTTC
CDR3 protein: CASSHINEQFF

V gene: TRBV12-3/TRBV12-4
D gene: NA
J gene: TRBJ2-2
clone size: many
CDR3 DNA: TGTGCCAGCAGTTACCACCTTAACACCGGGGAGCTGTTTTTT
CDR3 protein: CASSYHLNTGELFF

V gene: TRBV20-1
D gene: NA
J gene: TRBJ2-7
clone size: many
CDR3 DNA: TGCAGTGCTAGAGAAAGGGCTAGCGCCGCCTACGAGCAGTACTTC
CDR3 protein: CSARERASAAYEQYF

V gene: TRBV6-2/TRBV6-3
D gene: NA
J gene: TRBJ2-1
clone size: many
CDR3 DNA: TGTGCCAGCAGTGACGAGAGCTCCTACAATGAGCAGTTCTTC
CDR3 protein: CASSDESSYNEQFF

V gene: TRBV9
D gene: TRBD2
J gene: TRBJ2-1
clone size: many
CDR3 DNA: TGTGCCAGCAGCCCCAGGACTAGCTCCTACAATGAGCAGTTCTTC
CDR3 protein: CASSPRTSSYNEQFF

V gene: TRBV20-1
D gene: NA
J gene: TRBJ2-3
clone size: few
CDR3 DNA: TGCAGTGCTAGAGATCTTGACCGAAGCACAGATACGCAGTATTTT
CDR3 protein: CSARDLDRSTDTQYF

V gene: TRBV7-6
D gene: TRBD2
J gene: TRBJ2-7
clone size: many
CDR3 DNA: TGTGCCAGCAGCTTAAGCCTAGCGGGAGAAGGGGAGCAGTACTTC
CDR3 protein: CASSLSLAGEGEQYF

V gene: TRBV5-5
D gene: TRBD1
J gene: TRBJ2-2
clone size: many
CDR3 DNA: TGTGCCAGCAGAGGGACAGGGTGGACCGGGGAGCTGTTTTTT
CDR3 protein: CASRGTGWTGELFF

V gene: TRBV5-1
D gene: TRBD1
J gene: TRBJ1-1
clone size: many
CDR3 DNA: TGCGCCAGCAGCCTAGTGTCAGGGGGGTCGTCTGAAGCTTTCTTT
CDR3 protein: CASSLVSGGSSEAFF

V gene: TRBV7-9
D gene: NA
J gene: TRBJ2-5
clone size: few
CDR3 DNA: TGTGCCAGCAGCTTCGGGGAGGGGGTGGAGACCCAGTACTTC
CDR3 protein: CASSFGEGVETQYF

V gene: TRBV11-2
D gene: NA
J gene: TRBJ2-1
clone size: many
CDR3 DNA: TGTGCCAGCAGCTTGGCGGACTCCTACAATGAGCAGTTCTTC
CDR3 protein: CASSLADSYNEQFF

V gene: TRBV20-1
D gene: NA
J gene: TRBJ2-1
clone size: many
CDR3 DNA: TGCAGTGCTAGAGATCGGTGGGCAGACAATGAGCAGTTCTTC
CDR3 protein: CSARDRWADNEQFF

V gene: TRBV7-7
D gene: TRBD1
J gene: TRBJ2-2
clone size: many
CDR3 DNA: TGTGCCAGCAGCCGACAGGGCTCCGGGGAGCTGTTTTTT
CDR3 protein: CASSRQGSGELFF

V gene: TRBV9
D gene: NA
J gene: TRBJ2-1
clone size: many
CDR3 DNA: TGTGCCAGCAGCGCGAGCGGCACAGACGCTAATGAGCAGTTCTTC
CDR3 protein: CASSASGTDANEQFF

V gene: TRBV20-1
D gene: NA
J gene: TRBJ2-1
clone size: many
CDR3 DNA: TGCAGTTCCGGGACCCTCAATGAGCAGTTCTTC
CDR3 protein: CSSGTLNEQFF

V gene: TRBV7-2
D gene: TRBD2
J gene: TRBJ2-1
clone size: many
CDR3 DNA: TGTGCCAGCAGCTTACGCGCCGTAGCGGGAGAGTTCTTC
CDR3 protein: CASSLRAVAGEFF

V gene: TRBV5-1
D gene: NA
J gene: TRBJ2-1
clone size: many
CDR3 DNA: TGCGCCAGCAGCTTGGACTGGGTTGAGCAGTTCTTC
CDR3 protein: CASSLDWVEQFF

V gene: TRBV29-1
D gene: NA
J gene: TRBJ2-1
clone size: many
CDR3 DNA: TGCAGCGTACACAAGACAGGAAATGAGCAGTTCTTC
CDR3 protein: CSVHKTGNEQFF

V gene: TRBV12-3/TRBV12-4
D gene: TRBD2
J gene: TRBJ2-3
clone size: many
CDR3 DNA: TGTGCCAGCAGCCCCGGGCTAGCGGGAGGGCCGGGAGATACGCAGTATTTT
CDR3 protein: CASSPGLAGGPGDTQYF

V gene: TRBV12-3/TRBV12-4
D gene: TRBD1
J gene: TRBJ1-3
clone size: many
CDR3 DNA: TGTGCCAGCAATCCGACAGGGGGCGGAAACACCATATATTTT
CDR3 protein: CASNPTGGGNTIYF

V gene: TRBV7-6
D gene: TRBD1
J gene: TRBJ2-4
clone size: many
CDR3 DNA: TGTGCCAGCAGCTTTACTGAGAGTGGGGACAGCCCCTGGGACATTCAGTACTTC
CDR3 protein: CASSFTESGDSPWDIQYF

V gene: TRBV29-1
D gene: NA
J gene: TRBJ2-5
clone size: many
CDR3 DNA: TGCAGCGTTCCCCTAGAACGGGAGACCCAGTACTTC
CDR3 protein: CSVPLERETQYF

V gene: TRBV7-9
D gene: TRBD2
J gene: TRBJ2-3
clone size: many
CDR3 DNA: TGTGCCAGCAGCTGGAGACTAGCGGGAGGCCCCACAGATACGCAGTATTTT
CDR3 protein: CASSWRLAGGPTDTQYF

V gene: TRBV20-1
D gene: TRBD2
J gene: TRBJ2-5
clone size: many
CDR3 DNA: TGCAGTGCTCCACCGAGCGGGAGCTGGGAGACCCAGTACTTC
CDR3 protein: CSAPPSGSWETQYF

V gene: TRBV12-3/TRBV12-4
D gene: NA
J gene: TRBJ2-7
clone size: many
CDR3 DNA: TGTGCCAGCAGTTCTAGATCCAGGGGACTCTACGAGCAGTACTTC
CDR3 protein: CASSSRSRGLYEQYF

V gene: TRBV29-1
D gene: NA
J gene: TRBJ2-1
clone size: few
CDR3 DNA: TGCAGCGTTGAAGCAGGGTCCAATGAGCAGTTCTTC
CDR3 protein: CSVEAGSNEQFF

V gene: TRBV5-8
D gene: NA
J gene: TRBJ2-5
clone size: many
CDR3 DNA: TGTGCCAGCAGCCCAGAAAACCAAGAGACCCAGTACTTC
CDR3 protein: CASSPENQETQYF

V gene: TRBV15
D gene: NA
J gene: TRBJ1-1
clone size: NA
CDR3 DNA: TGTGCCACCAGCGCTTCCGAGGGTGAGGGAAACACTGAAGCTTTCTTT
CDR3 protein: CATSASEGEGNTEAFF

V gene: TRBV29-1
D gene: TRBD2
J gene: TRBJ2-3
clone size: many
CDR3 DNA: TGCAGCGTTGTTGTTTTGGGACTAGCGAGGGTCCTTAGCACAGATACGCAGTATTTT
CDR3 protein: CSVVVLGLARVLSTDTQYF

V gene: TRBV12-3/TRBV12-4
D gene: NA
J gene: TRBJ2-7
clone size: many
CDR3 DNA: TGTGCCAGCAGTTTAGGCTACTCCTACGAGCAGTACTTC
CDR3 protein: CASSLGYSYEQYF

V gene: TRBV6-2/TRBV6-3
D gene: NA
J gene: TRBJ2-7
clone size: many
CDR3 DNA: TGTGCCATTCACGACGGTTCCTACGAGCAGTACTTC
CDR3 protein: CAIHDGSYEQYF

V gene: TRBV11-2
D gene: TRBD2
J gene: TRBJ2-1
clone size: NA
CDR3 DNA: TGTGCCAGCAGCTTAGGTCCTAGCGGGAGGTACAATGAGCAGTTCTTC
CDR3 protein: CASSLGPSGRYNEQFF